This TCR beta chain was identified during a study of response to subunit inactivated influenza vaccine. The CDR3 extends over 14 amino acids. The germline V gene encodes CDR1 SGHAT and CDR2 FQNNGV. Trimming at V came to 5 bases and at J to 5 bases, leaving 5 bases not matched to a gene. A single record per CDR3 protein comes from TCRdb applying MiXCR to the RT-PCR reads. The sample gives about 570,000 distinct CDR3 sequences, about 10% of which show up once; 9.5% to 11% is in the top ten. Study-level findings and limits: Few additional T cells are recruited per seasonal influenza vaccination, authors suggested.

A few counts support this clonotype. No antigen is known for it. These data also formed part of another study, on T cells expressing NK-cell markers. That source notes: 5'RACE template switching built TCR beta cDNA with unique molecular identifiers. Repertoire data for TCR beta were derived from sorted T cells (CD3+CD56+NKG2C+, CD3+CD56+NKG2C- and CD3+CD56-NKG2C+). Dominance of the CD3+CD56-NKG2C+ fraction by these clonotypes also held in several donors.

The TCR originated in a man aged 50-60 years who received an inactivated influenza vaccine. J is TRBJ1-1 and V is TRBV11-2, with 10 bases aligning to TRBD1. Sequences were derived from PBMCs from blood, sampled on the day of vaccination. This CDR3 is CASSHLGQGTEAFF. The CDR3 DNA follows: TGTGCCAGCAGCCATTTGGGACAGGGGACTGAAGCTTTCTTT.